Presented here are 22 T cell receptor beta chains from one specimen sequenced in a study of type 1 and type 2 diabetes patients listed by TCRdb under 2016. The listed sequencing device is Illumina MiSeq. TCRbeta CDR3 amplification used genomic DNA from the sorted T cell subsets as template. The TCRbeta CDR3 region was amplified by multiplex PCR with 30 forward and 13 reverse primers. TCRdb cleaned the public reads at Q25 with fastp, built clones with MiXCR and kept in-frame beta chains. Each record represents a unique CDR3 protein, reported with the most common genes and DNA among its rows. Recorded for this sample are under 300,000 distinct CDR3 sequences; over 45% of them occurred a single time. The top ten hold roughly 13% of the sample. The material sequenced was peripheral blood mononuclear cells (PBMCs). The receptors derive from a man aged 18 to 30 with type 2 diabetes.

This clonotype appeared a few times. This rearrangement joins TRBV7-9 to TRBJ2-7; the match to TRBD2 covers 9 bases. Germline V CDR1 and CDR2: SEHNR, FQNEAQ (reference sequence). The ends lost 5 bases at V and 0 bases at J; junction bases unmatched: 11. This CDR3 has 17 amino acids. The CDR3 here is CASSLTSGPSSSYEQYF. CDR3 sequence (DNA): TGTGCCAGCAGCCTGACTAGCGGTCCTTCTAGCTCCTACGAGCAGTACTTC.

V and J are TRBV14 and TRBJ1-1; TRBD1 aligns across 10 bases. The germline CDR1 and CDR2 sequences are SGHDN and FVKESK. This CDR3 comprises 15 residues. Trimming cost V 2 bases and J 4 bases; bases outside gene matches: 4. Here the CDR3 reads CASSQSGQGFTEAFF. The DNA for the CDR3 is TGTGCCAGCAGCCAATCGGGACAGGGGTTCACTGAAGCTTTCTTT.

The rearrangement links TRBV27 to TRBJ1-4; 7 nucleotides line up with TRBD1. The V gene end was trimmed by 1 base and the J gene end by 10 bases; junction bases not matched to a gene: 9. The CDR3 is made up of 15 amino acids. Germline V gene sequence: CDR1 MNHEY, CDR2 SMNVEV (reference sequence). CDR3 protein: CASSLWEGARGKLFF. The CDR3 DNA follows: TGTGCCAGCAGTTTATGGGAGGGGGCGCGGGGAAAACTGTTTTTT.

The CDR3 reads CASSDLGKRTYEQYF. Here the CDR3 DNA reads TGTGCCAGCAGTGATTTAGGAAAAAGAACCTACGAGCAGTACTTC. The V call is TRBV6-1, the J call TRBJ2-7, with unresolved D. In germline, CDR1 is MNHNS, CDR2 SASEGT. Trimming left V 3 bases short and J 2 bases short, with 14 bases between. This CDR3 spans 15 amino acids.

Comment on this clonotype: At one end the junction does not follow the germline gene, possibly because of a read error. This chain connects TRBV6-4 to TRBJ2-6; D ambiguous. Germline loops: CDR1 MRHNA, CDR2 SNTAGT. The CDR3 sequence is 14 residues long. The CDR3 here is CASSYSGGANVLTF. DNA of the CDR3: TGTGCCAGCAGTTACTCTGGTGGGGCCAACGTCCTGACTTTC.

As to this clonotype: Germline and junction disagree at one end, which may indicate a read error. V and J are TRBV27 and TRBJ2-5; D remains ambiguous. This CDR3 contains 15 residues. Germline V gene data show CDR1 as MNHEY and CDR2 as SMNVEV (reference sequence). Here the CDR3 DNA reads TGTGCCAGCAGTTTATCGGTGGCCGATCAAGAGACCCAGTGCTTC. Translated: CASSLSVADQETQCF.

The genes are TRBV4-2 and TRBJ1-1; no reliable D call. The germline V gene encodes CDR1 LGHNA and CDR2 YNFKEQ. Trimming removed 4 bases at V and 7 bases at J, with 13 bases between. The length of the CDR3 is 13 residues. The CDR3: CASSLSGRDEAFF. DNA for the CDR3: TGTGCCAGCAGCCTCTCAGGACGCGATGAAGCTTTCTTT.

This chain uses TRBV14 with TRBJ2-7, with TRBD1 matching 9 bases. V was pared by 4 bases and J by 6 bases, with 13 bases of the junction left unmatched. CDR1 SGHDN and CDR2 FVKESK come from the germline V gene. The CDR3 runs to 16 residues. This CDR3 reads CASSPIQGQGDAEQYF. The CDR3 DNA reads as TGTGCCAGCAGCCCCATCCAGGGACAGGGAGATGCCGAGCAGTACTTC.

This clonotype was observed a few times. The chain couples TRBV29-1 to TRBJ1-2, with a weak D call TRBD1 (5 bases). Trimming left V 4 bases short and J 5 bases short, with 8 bases between. The V gene's germline CDR1 is SQVTM and CDR2 ANQGSEA. The CDR3 has 11 residues. The CDR3 bases are TGCAGCGTTGGCGCAGGGTATGGCTACACCTTC. The encoded protein is CSVGAGYGYTF. Complete variable domain (other parts from reference TRBV29-1 and TRBJ1-2): SAVISQKPSRDICQRGTSLTIQCQVDSQVTMMFWYRQQPGQSLTLIATANQGSEATYESGFVIDKFPISRPNLTFSTLTVSNMSPEDSSIYLCSVGAGYGYTFGSGTRLTVV.

A note on this clonotype: This may stem from a read error, because a much larger clone lies one nucleotide away. V usage is TRBV2 and J usage is TRBJ1-1; D might be TRBD1 (5 bases). The CDR3 is 12 amino acids. CDR1 SNHLY and CDR2 FYNNEI come from the germline V gene. V was shortened by 8 bases and J by 1 base, with 8 bases between the two germline ends. The CDR3 loop reads CASGAENTEAFF. The CDR3 bases are TGTGCCAGCGGGGCAGAGAACACTGAAGCTTTCTTT.

A note on this clonotype: Just one base apart from a much larger clone, this may be a read error. This chain links TRBV10-3 with TRBJ2-5, with D tentatively TRBD1 or TRBD2 (6 bases each). The J call may be faulty, since TRBJ2-7 better matches the DNA end. The CDR3 covers 17 residues. Germline V lookup: CDR1 ENHRY, CDR2 SYGVKD. The CDR3 reads CAISEGGREESSYEQYF. DNA for the CDR3: TGTGCCATCAGTGAGGGGGGCAGGGAGGAAAGCTCCTACGAGCAGTACTTC.

This clonotype was counted a few times. The chain combines TRBV15 with TRBJ2-3, with 11 bases lining up with TRBD2. From germline, CDR1 is LNHNV and CDR2 YYDKDF (reference sequence). V lost 5 bases and J lost 0; bases outside the gene matches: 16. The CDR3 has 20 amino acids. DNA for the CDR3: TGTGCCACCAGCCCCGCGGGGGGACTAGCGGCGCCCCGTAGCACAGATACGCAGTATTTT. Its protein is CATSPAGGLAAPRSTDTQYF. Filled out from reference TRBV15 and TRBJ2-3, the complete variable domain reads DAMVIQNPRYQVTQFGKPVTLSCSQTLNHNVMYWYQQKSSQAPKLLFHYYDKDFNNEADTPDNFQSRRPNTSFCFLDIRSPGLGDTAMYLCATSPAGGLAAPRSTDTQYFGPGTRLTVL.

This chain links TRBV7-2 with TRBJ1-4; D remains unclear. Germline assignment: CDR1 SGHTA and CDR2 FQGNSA. The CDR3 contains 14 residues. V gave up 3 bases and J gave up 1 base, with 6 bases separating them. CDR3 sequence reads: CASSFSGTNEKLFF. In DNA form, the CDR3 reads TGTGCCAGCAGCTTCTCGGGAACTAATGAAAAACTGTTTTTT.

V gene TRBV6-5 combines with J gene TRBJ1-1, with a possible D match to TRBD1 (5 bases). The V end lost 2 bases, the J end lost 6 bases, and 10 bases lay between the germline ends. Germline values: CDR1 MNHEY, CDR2 SVGAGI. CDR3 size: 13 residues. This CDR3 reads CASSYGRGAEAFF. The CDR3 DNA follows: TGTGCCAGCAGTTACGGGCGGGGGGCTGAAGCTTTCTTT.

V usage is TRBV28 and J usage is TRBJ1-1; the D gene is possibly TRBD1 (5 bases). The germline V gene has CDR1 MDHEN and CDR2 SYDVKM. Trimming left V 5 bases short and J 4 bases short, with 11 bases between. The CDR3 extends over 13 amino acids. CDR3 in DNA: TGTGCCAGCAGTGAGGGGACGTTCACTGAAGCTTTCTTT. Amino acid sequence: CASSEGTFTEAFF.

The chain has TRBV20-1 and TRBJ2-5; TRBD2 matches at 14 bases. The CDR3 has 15 residues. Germline CDR1 reads DFQATT; CDR2 reads SNEGSKA (reference sequence). V trimming: 5 bases; J trimming: 7 bases; junction bases outside the gene matches: 9. The CDR3 region is CSAPGTSGSLGTQYF. The CDR3 DNA sequence: TGCAGTGCTCCTGGGACTAGCGGGAGTTTAGGGACCCAGTACTTC.

This clonotype was seen only a few times. The rearrangement joins TRBV6-5 to TRBJ1-4, with D tentatively TRBD1 (5 bases). Trimming cost V 2 bases and J 5 bases, with 15 bases left between them. Germline V lookup: CDR1 MNHEY, CDR2 SVGAGI. The CDR3 extends over 16 amino acids. The CDR3 region is CASSYGADLVNEKLFF. For the CDR3, the DNA is TGTGCCAGCAGTTACGGGGCAGACCTCGTGAATGAAAAACTGTTTTTT.

The V gene is TRBV2, the J gene TRBJ1-2; D perhaps matches TRBD1 (5 bases). Trimming stripped 10 bases from V and 6 bases from J, with 24 bases between. Germline lookup yields CDR1 SNHLY and CDR2 FYNNEI. CDR3 length: 15 residues. CDR3 nucleotides: TGTGCCACCAGCAGAACCCTGGGGAGGGACGATGGCTACACCTTC. Translation: CATSRTLGRDDGYTF.

The V call is TRBV9, the J call TRBJ2-5; weak D call: TRBD1 (5 bases). CDR3 length equals 13 residues. V was trimmed by 1 base and J by 4 bases, leaving 8 bases between them. Germline V gene sequence: CDR1 SGDLS, CDR2 YYNGEE. This chain's CDR3 is CASSVRQGETQYF. In DNA, the CDR3 is TGTGCCAGCAGCGTAAGGCAGGGAGAGACCCAGTACTTC.

The chain uses TRBV25-1 and TRBJ1-1; D is perhaps TRBD1 (6 bases). Germline-derived CDR1 and CDR2 are MGHDK and SYGVNS. V was cut by 3 bases and J by 7 bases, with 15 bases left in between. This CDR3 contains 14 residues. CDR3 coding DNA: TGTGCCAGCAGTGATACCTCGGACAGTAGTGAAGCTTTCTTT. It specifies CASSDTSDSSEAFF. Complete variable domain (other parts from reference TRBV25-1 and TRBJ1-1): EADIYQTPRYLVIGTGKKITLECSQTMGHDKMYWYQQDPGMELHLIHYSYGVNSTEKGDLSSESTVSRIRTEHFPLTLESARPSHTSQYLCASSDTSDSSEAFFGQGTRLTVV.

This chain links TRBV10-2 with TRBJ1-1; D unclear. Trimming removed 1 base from V and 0 bases from J, with 9 bases in between. In germline, CDR1 is WSHSY, CDR2 SAAADI. This CDR3 comprises 15 residues. The CDR3 sequence is CASSEWVGLNTEAFF. The CDR3 coding sequence is TGCGCCAGCAGTGAGTGGGTAGGTTTGAACACTGAAGCTTTCTTT.

This rearrangement joins TRBV28 to TRBJ2-1; D is possibly TRBD1 or TRBD2 (5 bases each). Per germline, CDR1 MDHEN and CDR2 SYDVKM. The V end lost 3 bases, the J end lost 6 bases, and 18 bases lay between the germline ends. There are 16 residues in the CDR3. CDR3 amino acids: CASSFTIYGGPNEQFF. The CDR3 DNA reads TGTGCCAGCAGTTTCACAATATATGGGGGTCCCAATGAGCAGTTCTTC.